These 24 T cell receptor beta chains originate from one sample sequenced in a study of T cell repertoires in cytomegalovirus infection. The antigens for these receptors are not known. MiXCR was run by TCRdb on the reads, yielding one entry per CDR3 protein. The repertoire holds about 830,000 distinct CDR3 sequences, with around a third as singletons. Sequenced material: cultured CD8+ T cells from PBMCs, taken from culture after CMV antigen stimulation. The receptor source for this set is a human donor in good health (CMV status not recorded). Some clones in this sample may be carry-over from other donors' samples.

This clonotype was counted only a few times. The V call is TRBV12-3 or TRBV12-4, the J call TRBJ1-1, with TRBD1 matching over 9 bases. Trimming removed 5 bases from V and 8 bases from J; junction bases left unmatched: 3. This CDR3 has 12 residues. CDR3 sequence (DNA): TGTGCCAGCAGTGACAGGGGGATCGAAGCTTTCTTT. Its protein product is CASSDRGIEAFF.

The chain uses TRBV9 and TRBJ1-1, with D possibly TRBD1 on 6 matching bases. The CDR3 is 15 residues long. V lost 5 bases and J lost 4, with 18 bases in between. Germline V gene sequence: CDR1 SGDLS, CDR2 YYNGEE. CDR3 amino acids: CASSLYGGAATEAFF. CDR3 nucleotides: TGTGCCAGCAGTCTCTATGGGGGCGCCGCCACTGAAGCTTTCTTT.

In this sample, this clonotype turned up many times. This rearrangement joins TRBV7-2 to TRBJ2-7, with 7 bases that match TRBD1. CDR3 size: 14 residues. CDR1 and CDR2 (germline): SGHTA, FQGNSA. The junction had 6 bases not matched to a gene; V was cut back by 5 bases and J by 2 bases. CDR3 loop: CASSHRDRAYEQYF. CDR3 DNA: TGTGCCAGCAGCCATAGGGACAGAGCCTACGAGCAGTACTTC.

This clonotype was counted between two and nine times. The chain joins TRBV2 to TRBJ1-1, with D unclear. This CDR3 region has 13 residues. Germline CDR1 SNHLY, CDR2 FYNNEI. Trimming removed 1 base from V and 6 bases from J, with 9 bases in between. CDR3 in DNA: TGTGCCAGCAGTGAAGTCACGGGCTCTGAAGCTTTCTTT. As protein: CASSEVTGSEAFF.

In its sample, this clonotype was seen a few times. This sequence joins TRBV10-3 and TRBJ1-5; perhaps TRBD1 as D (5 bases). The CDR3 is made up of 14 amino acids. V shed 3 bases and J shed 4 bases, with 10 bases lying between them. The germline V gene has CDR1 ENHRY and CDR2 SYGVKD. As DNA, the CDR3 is TGTGCCATCAGTGACTGGGGGGTAAATCAGCCCCAGCATTTT. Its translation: CAISDWGVNQPQHF.

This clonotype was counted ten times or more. The DNA of the CDR3 is TGTGCCAGCAGCTTAGCAGGGGCGAATGGCTACACCTTC. It encodes CASSLAGANGYTF. This chain uses TRBV7-2 with TRBJ1-2; D is possibly TRBD1 (5 bases). Trimming shortened V by 0 bases and J by 6 bases, and 8 bases separated the two germline ends. The CDR3 is made up of 13 amino acids. CDR1 and CDR2 from the germline V gene are SGHTA and FQGNSA.

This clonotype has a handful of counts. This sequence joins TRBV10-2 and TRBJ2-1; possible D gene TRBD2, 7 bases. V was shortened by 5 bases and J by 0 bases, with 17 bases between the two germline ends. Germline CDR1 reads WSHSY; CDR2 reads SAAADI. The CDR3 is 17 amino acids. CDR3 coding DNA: TGCGCCAGCAGTTTAGAAGGGGGGGTAGGCTCCTACAATGAGCAGTTCTTC. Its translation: CASSLEGGVGSYNEQFF.

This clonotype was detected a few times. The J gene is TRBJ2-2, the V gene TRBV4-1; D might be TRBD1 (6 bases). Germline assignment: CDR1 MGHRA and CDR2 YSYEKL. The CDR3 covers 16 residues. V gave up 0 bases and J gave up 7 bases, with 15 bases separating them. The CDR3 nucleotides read TGCGCCAGCAGCCAAGATGATACAGGGTGGAGCGGGGAGCTGTTTTTT. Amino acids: CASSQDDTGWSGELFF.

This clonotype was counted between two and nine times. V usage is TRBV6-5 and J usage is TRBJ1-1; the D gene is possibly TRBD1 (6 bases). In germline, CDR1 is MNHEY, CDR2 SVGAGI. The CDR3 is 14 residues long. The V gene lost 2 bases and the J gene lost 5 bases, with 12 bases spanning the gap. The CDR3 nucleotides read TGTGCCAGCAGTTACGACAGGCTTTTTACTGAAGCTTTCTTT. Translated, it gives CASSYDRLFTEAFF.

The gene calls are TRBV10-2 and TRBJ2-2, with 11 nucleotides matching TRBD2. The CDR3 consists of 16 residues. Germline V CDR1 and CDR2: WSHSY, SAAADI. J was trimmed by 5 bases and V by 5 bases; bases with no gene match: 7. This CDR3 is CASSTSGGRRTGELFF. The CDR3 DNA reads TGCGCCAGCAGTACTAGCGGGGGCCGGAGGACCGGGGAGCTGTTTTTT.

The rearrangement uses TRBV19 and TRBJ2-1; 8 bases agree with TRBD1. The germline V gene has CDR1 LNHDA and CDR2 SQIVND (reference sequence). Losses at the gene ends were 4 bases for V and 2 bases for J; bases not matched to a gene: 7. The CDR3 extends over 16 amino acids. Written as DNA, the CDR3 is TGTGCCAGTAGTAATTCGGCAGGGGGCGCCTACAATGAGCAGTTCTTC. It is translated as CASSNSAGGAYNEQFF.

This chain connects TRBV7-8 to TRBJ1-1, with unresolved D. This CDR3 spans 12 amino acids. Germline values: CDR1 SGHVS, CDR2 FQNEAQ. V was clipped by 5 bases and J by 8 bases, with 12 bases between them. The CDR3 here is CASSPSGSEAFF. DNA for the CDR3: TGTGCCAGCAGCCCTTCGGGTTCCGAAGCTTTCTTT. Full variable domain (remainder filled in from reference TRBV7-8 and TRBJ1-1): GAGVSQSPRYKVAKRGQDVALRCDPISGHVSLFWYQQALGQGPEFLTYFQNEAQLDKSGLPSDRFFAERPEGSVSTLKIQRTQQEDSAVYLCASSPSGSEAFFGQGTRLTVV.

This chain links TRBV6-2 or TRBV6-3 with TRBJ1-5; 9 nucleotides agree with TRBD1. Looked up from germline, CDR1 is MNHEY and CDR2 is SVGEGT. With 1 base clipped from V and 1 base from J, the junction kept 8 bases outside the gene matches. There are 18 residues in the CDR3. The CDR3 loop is CASSYLDRGVRSNQPQHF. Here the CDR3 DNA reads TGTGCCAGCAGTTACTTGGACAGGGGAGTGAGGAGCAATCAGCCCCAGCATTTT.

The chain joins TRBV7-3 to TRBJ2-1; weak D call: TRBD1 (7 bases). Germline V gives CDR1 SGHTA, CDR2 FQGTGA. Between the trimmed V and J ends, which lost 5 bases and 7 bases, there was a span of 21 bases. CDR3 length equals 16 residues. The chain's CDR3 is CASSPFRRGPGNEQFF. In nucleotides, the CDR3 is TGTGCCAGCAGCCCTTTTCGGAGGGGGCCAGGGAATGAGCAGTTCTTC.

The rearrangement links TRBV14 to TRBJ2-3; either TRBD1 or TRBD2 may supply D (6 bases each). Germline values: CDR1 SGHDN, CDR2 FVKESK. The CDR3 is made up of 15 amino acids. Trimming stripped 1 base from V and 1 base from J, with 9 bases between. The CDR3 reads CASSQVGGGTDTQYF. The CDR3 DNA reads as TGTGCCAGCAGCCAAGTCGGGGGCGGCACAGATACGCAGTATTTT.

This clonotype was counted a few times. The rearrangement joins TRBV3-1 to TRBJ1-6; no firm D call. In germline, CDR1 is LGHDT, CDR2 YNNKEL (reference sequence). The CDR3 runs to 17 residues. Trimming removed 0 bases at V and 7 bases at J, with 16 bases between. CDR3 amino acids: CASSQDIRVRGNSPLHF. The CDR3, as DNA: TGTGCCAGCAGCCAAGATATCCGCGTACGGGGAAATTCACCCCTCCACTTT.

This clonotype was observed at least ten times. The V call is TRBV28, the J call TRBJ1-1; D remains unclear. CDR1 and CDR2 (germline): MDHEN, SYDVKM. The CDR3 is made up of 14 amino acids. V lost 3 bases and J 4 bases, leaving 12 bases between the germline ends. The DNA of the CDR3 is TGTGCCAGCAGTTTCGATTCCGTGGGCACTGAAGCTTTCTTT. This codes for CASSFDSVGTEAFF.

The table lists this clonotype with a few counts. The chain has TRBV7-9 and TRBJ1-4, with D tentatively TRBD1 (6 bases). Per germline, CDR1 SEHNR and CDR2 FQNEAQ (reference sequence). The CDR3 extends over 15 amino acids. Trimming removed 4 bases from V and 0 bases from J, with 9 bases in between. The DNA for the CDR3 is TGTGCCAGCAGCTCCCAGGGGCCAACTAATGAAAAACTGTTTTTT. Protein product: CASSSQGPTNEKLFF. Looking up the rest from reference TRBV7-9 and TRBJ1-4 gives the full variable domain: DTGVSQNPRHKITKRGQNVTFRCDPISEHNRLYWYRQTLGQGPEFLTYFQNEAQLEKSRLLSDRFSAERPKGSFSTLEIQRTEQGDSAMYLCASSSQGPTNEKLFFGSGTQLSVL.

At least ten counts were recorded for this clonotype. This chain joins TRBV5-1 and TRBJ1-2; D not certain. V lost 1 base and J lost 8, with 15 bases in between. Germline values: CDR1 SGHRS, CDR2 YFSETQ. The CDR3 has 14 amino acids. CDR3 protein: CASSLPGLFQGYTF. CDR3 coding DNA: TGCGCCAGCAGCTTGCCAGGCCTCTTCCAAGGCTACACCTTC.

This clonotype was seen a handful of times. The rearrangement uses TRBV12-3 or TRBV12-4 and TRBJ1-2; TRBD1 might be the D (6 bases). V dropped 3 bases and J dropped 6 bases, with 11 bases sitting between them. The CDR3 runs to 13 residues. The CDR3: CASSFTGTDGYTF. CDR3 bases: TGTGCCAGCAGTTTCACAGGGACGGATGGCTACACCTTC.

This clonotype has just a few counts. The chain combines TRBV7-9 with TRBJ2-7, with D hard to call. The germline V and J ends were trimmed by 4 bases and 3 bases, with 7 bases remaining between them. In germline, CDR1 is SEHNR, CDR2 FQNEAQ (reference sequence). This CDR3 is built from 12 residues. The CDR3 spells CASSYALYEQYF. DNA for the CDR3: TGTGCCAGCAGCTATGCACTCTACGAGCAGTACTTC.

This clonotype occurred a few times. The CDR3, as DNA: TGTGCCATCAGTGACGGTCTAGCGGGGGGGCGCATTGAGCAGTTCTTC. Translation gives CAISDGLAGGRIEQFF. The J gene is TRBJ2-1, the V gene TRBV10-3; TRBD2 aligns across 12 bases. The CDR3 consists of 16 residues. V lost 3 bases to trimming and J lost 9 bases; unmatched junction nucleotides: 9. Germline values: CDR1 ENHRY, CDR2 SYGVKD.

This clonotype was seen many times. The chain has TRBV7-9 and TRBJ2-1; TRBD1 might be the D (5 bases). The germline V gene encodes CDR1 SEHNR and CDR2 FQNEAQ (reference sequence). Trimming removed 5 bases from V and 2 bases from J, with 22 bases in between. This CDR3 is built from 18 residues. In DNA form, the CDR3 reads TGTGCCAGCAGCCCCAGGGTAAGACAGATTGGGGCCTACAATGAGCAGTTCTTC. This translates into CASSPRVRQIGAYNEQFF.

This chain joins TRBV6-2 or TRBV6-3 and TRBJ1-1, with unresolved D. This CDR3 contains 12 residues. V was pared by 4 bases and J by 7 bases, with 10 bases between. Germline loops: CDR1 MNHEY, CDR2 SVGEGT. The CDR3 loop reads CASSSIGIEAFF. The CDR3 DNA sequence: TGTGCCAGCAGTTCTATTGGGATTGAAGCTTTCTTT.